A single sample is the source of the 16 T cell receptor beta chains below, sequenced in a study of glioma-infiltrating T cells (dated by TCRdb to between 2015 and 2016). Sequencing took place on an Illumina MiSeq. The iRepertoire nested amplicon-rescue multiplex PCR (arm-PCR) platform was used to amplify TCR alpha and beta CDR3 regions from RNA. TCRdb itself trimmed the public reads at Q25 with fastp, ran MiXCR and retained productive beta chains. Entries that share a CDR3 protein sequence are merged under the most common genes and DNA. A total of about 380,000 distinct CDR3 sequences appear in this sample, 35% to 45% of them only once. The ten largest clones add up to about 11% of the sample. Sequenced input: glioma tissue, nonneoplastic brain tissue, or PBMCs (not recorded which). The origin of the receptors is a human donor with low-grade glioma or glioblastoma, undergoing nonglioma brain surgery, or in good health (not recorded which).

The chain couples TRBV6-4 to TRBJ2-5, with 7 nucleotides matching TRBD2. This CDR3 spans 15 amino acids. Germline CDR1 is MRHNA and CDR2 is SNTAGT. V shed 3 bases, J shed 3 bases, and the junction held 7 bases outside the gene matches. CDR3 coding DNA: TGTGCCAGCAGTGAGTTCGGGGGGATGGAAGAGACCCAGTACTTC. This gives the protein CASSEFGGMEETQYF.

The rearrangement links TRBV4-1 to TRBJ2-2; 7 bases are shared with TRBD1. Germline loops: CDR1 MGHRA, CDR2 YSYEKL. Trimming at V came to 3 bases and at J to 5 bases, leaving 9 bases not matched to a gene. This CDR3 has 16 amino acids. The CDR3 DNA reads TGCGCCAGCAGCCAGAGTATGGCAGGGGGTACCGGGGAGCTGTTTTTT. It codes for CASSQSMAGGTGELFF.

This chain joins TRBV7-2 and TRBJ2-2; 7 positions agree with TRBD1. CDR3 length: 18 amino acids. J was trimmed by 4 bases and V by 2 bases; bases with no gene match: 13. Germline V gene lookup returns CDR1 SGHTA and CDR2 FQGNSA. The CDR3 DNA reads TGTGCCAGCAGCTTACGGCAGGGGGTTGATCTCGGCACCGGGGAGCTGTTTTTT. Its protein is CASSLRQGVDLGTGELFF.

On this clonotype itself: This may come from a read error, since a much larger clone is one base off. The chain joins TRBV6-1 to TRBJ1-1, with D unclear. CDR3 length: 13 residues. Germline V CDR1 and CDR2: MNHNS, SASEGT. CDR3 in amino acids: CVSSRAQNTEAFF. In DNA, the CDR3 is TGTGTCAGCAGTCGGGCACAGAACACTGAAGCTTTCTTT.

The chain joins TRBV6-2 or TRBV6-3 to TRBJ2-2; the D gene is possibly TRBD1 (6 bases). This CDR3 region has 17 residues. V was pared by 5 bases and J by 0 bases, with 16 bases between. Germline V lookup: CDR1 MNHEY, CDR2 SVGEGT. CDR3 residues: CASSKIQGPANTGELFF. CDR3 bases: TGTGCCAGCAGTAAAATACAGGGCCCTGCGAACACCGGGGAGCTGTTTTTT.

This clonotype was observed at least ten times. The rearrangement joins TRBV6-5 to TRBJ1-3, with unresolved D. V was pared by 4 bases and J by 4 bases, with 5 bases between. The CDR3 sequence is 12 residues long. The germline gives CDR1 MNHEY, CDR2 SVGAGI. CDR3 residues: CASSSQGNTIYF. In DNA, the CDR3 is TGTGCCAGCAGTTCACAGGGAAACACCATATATTTT.

The CDR3 sequence is CSAREEGEWANIQYF. Here the CDR3 DNA reads TGCAGTGCTAGAGAGGAAGGGGAGTGGGCTAACATTCAGTACTTC. The chain couples TRBV20-1 to TRBJ2-4; possibly TRBD1 or TRBD2 for D (5 bases each). Germline CDR1 and CDR2: DFQATT and SNEGSKA (reference sequence). The V gene lost 0 bases and the J gene lost 7 bases, with 16 bases spanning the gap. The CDR3 is 15 residues long.

In the case of this clonotype: Without the conserved terminal phenylalanine or tryptophan, this CDR3 likely stems from a read error. This rearrangement joins TRBV25-1 to TRBJ1-1; weak D call: TRBD1 (6 bases). The CDR3 consists of 16 residues. Germline CDR1 is MGHDK and CDR2 is SYGVNS. V lost 3 bases and J lost 2, with 16 bases in between. The CDR3 DNA follows: TGTGCCAGCAGTGATACTAGGAAAGGGGGAAACACTGAAGCTTTCCTT. This gives the protein CASSDTRKGGNTEAFL.

This chain links TRBV18 with TRBJ2-7; 13 bases are shared with TRBD2. CDR1 and CDR2 (germline): KGHSH, LQKENI. This CDR3 is 14 amino acids long. With V trimmed by 5 bases and J by 6 bases, 4 bases remained unmatched. In DNA form, the CDR3 reads TGTGCCAGCTCAGCCGGACTAGCGGGAGCCGAGCAGTACTTC. As protein: CASSAGLAGAEQYF.

This clonotype was detected once. The rearrangement joins TRBV4-2 to TRBJ2-3; TRBD2 agrees at 13 bases. This CDR3 has 19 residues. The germline CDR1 and CDR2 sequences are LGHNA and YNFKEQ. Trimming at V came to 4 bases and at J to 7 bases, leaving 17 bases not matched to a gene. CDR3 bases: TGTGCCAGCAGCCGCGGACTAGCGGGAGAACTTCGACACTGGTATACGCAGTATTTT. Its translation: CASSRGLAGELRHWYTQYF.

The table lists this clonotype with a count of one. A read error may be the cause here, since a much bigger clone is one base away. The chain carries TRBV20-1 and TRBJ1-1; TRBD1 is a possible D gene (5 bases). This CDR3 region has 14 residues. The germline CDR1 and CDR2 sequences are DFQATT and SNEGSKA (reference sequence). The chain's CDR3 is CGATKMGRNTEAFF. The CDR3 bases are TGCGGTGCTACTAAAATGGGGCGGAACACTGAAGCTTTCTTT.

The rearrangement uses TRBV7-3 and TRBJ2-3; 11 bases align to TRBD2. Germline CDR1 and CDR2: SGHTA and FQGTGA. V trimming: 5 bases; J trimming: 2 bases; junction bases outside the gene matches: 3. CDR3 length: 15 residues. CDR3 protein: CASSRLAGYTDTQYF. CDR3 nucleotide sequence: TGTGCCAGCAGCCGACTAGCGGGATACACAGATACGCAGTATTTT.

This clonotype occurred many times. This chain connects TRBV20-1 to TRBJ2-5; D is uncertain. Trimming shortened V by 2 bases and J by 5 bases, and 6 bases separated the two germline ends. The length of the CDR3 is 11 residues. The germline V gene encodes CDR1 DFQATT and CDR2 SNEGSKA (reference sequence). The DNA of the CDR3 is TGCAGTGCTAGAATAGGGGAGACCCAGTACTTC. Protein product: CSARIGETQYF.

This clonotype was recorded many times. The CDR3 here is CSARDWRTRNTEAFF. CDR3 coding DNA: TGCAGTGCTAGAGATTGGAGGACAAGGAACACTGAAGCTTTCTTT. The chain recombines TRBV20-1 with TRBJ1-1; possibly TRBD1 for D (5 bases). In germline, CDR1 is DFQATT, CDR2 SNEGSKA (reference sequence). The CDR3 sequence is 15 residues long. The V end lost 0 bases, the J end lost 1 base, and 12 bases lay between the germline ends.

This clonotype was seen a few times. V usage is TRBV3-1 and J usage is TRBJ2-7; tentative D call: TRBD1 (6 bases). V lost 10 bases to trimming and J lost 5 bases, with 12 bases between them. From germline, CDR1 is LGHDT and CDR2 YNNKEL (reference sequence). The CDR3 has 11 residues. In DNA form, the CDR3 reads TGTGCCACCGCGTCAGGGGACGAGCAGTACTTC. Translated: CATASGDEQYF.

This clonotype was counted between two and nine times. The chain recombines TRBV5-6 with TRBJ1-5; weak D call: TRBD1 (5 bases). This CDR3 contains 14 residues. Trimming cost V 4 bases and J 1 base, with 9 bases left between them. Germline V lookup: CDR1 SGHDT, CDR2 YYEEEE. The CDR3 is CASSVQESNQPQHF. The CDR3 bases are TGTGCCAGCAGCGTACAGGAGAGCAATCAGCCCCAGCATTTT.